This TCR beta chain was observed in a study of cytomegalovirus exposure and HLA in healthy donors. The study's findings and limits: Later analysis demonstrated an association between a missense DCLRE1C variant and TCR beta V- and J-gene trimming. Three chains linked to CMV were shown in vitro to be specific for CMV antigens.

13 Jbeta primers and 60 Vbeta primers were used for the PCR. Here immunoSEQ multiplex PCR was the method, and the copy in TCRdb shows in-frame clones only, minus some. The sample records some 140,000 clones, about 80% being singletons. A note on this clone: The antigen remains unidentified.

In nominal health when sampled, donors likely had unrecorded immune exposures nonetheless. Germline V CDR1 and CDR2: SGHDN, FVKESK. The CDR3 has 11 amino acids. V lost 3 bases, J lost 3 bases, and 3 bases lay in between. Sequenced: PBMCs. This rearrangement joins TRBV14 to TRBJ2-7; D remains unclear. This clonotype was sampled from a man between 25 and 39 years old in good health. CDR3 in amino acids: CASSHSYEQYF. DNA of the CDR3: TGTGCCAGCAGCCACAGCTACGAGCAGTACTTC. Complete variable domain (other parts from reference TRBV14 and TRBJ2-7): EAGVTQFPSHSVIEKGQTVTLRCDPISGHDNLYWYRRVMGKEIKFLLHFVKESKQDESGMPNNRFLAERTGGTYSTLKVQPAELEDSGVYFCASSHSYEQYFGPGTRLTVT.